This passage covers 31 T cell receptor beta chains from one sample sequenced in a study of siplizumab effects on memory and regulatory T cells. TCRdb keeps only in-frame clones here, not all; method: immunoSEQ multiplex PCR. This table holds around 61,000 clones, around 97% found once. Specimen: naive CD8+ T cells sorted from blood. The receptors shown here come from a human donor in good health.

In DNA, the CDR3 is TGTGCCAGCCCAATCCCAGGACAGGGGGCCATTTCTGGGGCCAACGTCCTGACTTTC. This translates into CASPIPGQGAISGANVLTF. The gene calls are TRBV5-4 and TRBJ2-6, with 11 positions matching TRBD1. Germline-derived CDR1 and CDR2 are SGHNT and YYREEE (reference sequence). The CDR3 has 19 residues. J lost 1 base, V lost 7 bases, and 13 bases had no gene match.

This chain uses TRBV19 with TRBJ2-5; D remains ambiguous. Germline CDR1 is LNHDA and CDR2 is SQIVND (reference sequence). The CDR3 consists of 13 residues. The germline V and J ends were trimmed by 7 bases and 1 base, with 10 bases remaining between them. CDR3 sequence: CASKTGLQETQYF. The CDR3 DNA sequence: TGTGCCAGTAAAACCGGCCTCCAAGAGACCCAGTACTTC.

The genes are TRBV7-6 and TRBJ2-7; D is ambiguous. This CDR3 comprises 15 residues. Germline V CDR1 and CDR2: SGHVS, FNYEAQ. V shed 4 bases and J shed 4 bases, with 17 bases lying between them. This chain's CDR3 is CASSSTGSYHYEQYF. The CDR3 DNA sequence: TGTGCCAGCAGCTCCACTGGGTCCTATCATTACGAGCAGTACTTC.

V and J are TRBV6-5 and TRBJ2-7; D call uncertain. V lost 2 bases and J lost 5, with 13 bases in between. This CDR3 has 14 amino acids. Germline CDR1 is MNHEY and CDR2 is SVGAGI. The CDR3 is CASSYVPGVDEQYF. The CDR3 DNA is TGTGCCAGCAGTTACGTCCCAGGTGTTGACGAGCAGTACTTC.

This sequence joins TRBV9 and TRBJ2-1, with a possible D match to TRBD2 (6 bases). Germline CDR1 reads SGDLS; CDR2 reads YYNGEE. This CDR3 is built from 13 residues. V shed 3 bases and J shed 8 bases, with 12 bases lying between them. The CDR3 DNA reads TGTGCCAGCAGCGCAGGACTACAGGATGAGCAGTTCTTC. Its translation is CASSAGLQDEQFF. Looking up the rest from reference TRBV9 and TRBJ2-1 gives the full variable domain: DSGVTQTPKHLITATGQRVTLRCSPRSGDLSVYWYQQSLDQGLQFLIQYYNGEERAKGNILERFSAQQFPDLHSELNLSSLELGDSALYFCASSAGLQDEQFFGPGTRLTVL.

This rearrangement joins TRBV7-9 to TRBJ2-3; 7 bases map to TRBD2. The germline V gene encodes CDR1 SEHNR and CDR2 FQNEAQ (reference sequence). This CDR3 comprises 15 residues. Losses at the gene ends were 5 bases for V and 7 bases for J; bases not matched to a gene: 12. The DNA for the CDR3 is TGTGCCAGCAGCGGCTCCGGCGGGAGCGGAAATACGCAGTATTTT. Translating gives CASSGSGGSGNTQYF.

The chain links TRBV11-3 to TRBJ2-1; tentatively, D is TRBD1 (6 bases). The germline gives CDR1 SGHNT, CDR2 YENEEA. The CDR3 consists of 18 residues. V shed 5 bases and J shed 4 bases, with 24 bases lying between them. The CDR3, as DNA: TGTGCCAGCAGCAGGTACTTCCGGGACACCACCCCTTACAATGAGCAGTTCTTC. This codes for CASSRYFRDTTPYNEQFF.

The chain couples TRBV7-9 to TRBJ2-1, with TRBD1 matching over 9 bases. The ends lost 5 bases at V and 6 bases at J; junction bases unmatched: 2. Germline V gives CDR1 SEHNR, CDR2 FQNEAQ (reference sequence). This CDR3 region has 13 residues. The CDR3 protein is CASSVDRGNEQFF. CDR3 in DNA: TGTGCCAGCAGCGTGGACAGGGGCAATGAGCAGTTCTTC. Variable domain in full (rest from reference TRBV7-9 and TRBJ2-1): DTGVSQNPRHKITKRGQNVTFRCDPISEHNRLYWYRQTLGQGPEFLTYFQNEAQLEKSRLLSDRFSAERPKGSFSTLEIQRTEQGDSAMYLCASSVDRGNEQFFGPGTRLTVL.

This chain connects TRBV28 to TRBJ2-1; TRBD2 agrees at 9 bases. The germline gives CDR1 MDHEN, CDR2 SYDVKM. Losses at the gene ends were 5 bases for V and 4 bases for J; bases not matched to a gene: 6. This CDR3 has 15 amino acids. CDR3 coding DNA: TGTGCCAGCAGTAAGACTAGCGGAAGATACAATGAGCAGTTCTTC. It specifies CASSKTSGRYNEQFF.

The V call is TRBV29-1, the J call TRBJ2-1; TRBD1 aligns across 8 bases. This CDR3 spans 14 amino acids. V lost 7 bases and J lost 0; bases outside the gene matches: 5. In germline, CDR1 is SQVTM, CDR2 ANQGSEA. The CDR3 DNA sequence: TGCAGCGGGAGGACAGGGAGCTCCTACAATGAGCAGTTCTTC. Encoded protein: CSGRTGSSYNEQFF.

The chain recombines TRBV7-8 with TRBJ2-5; TRBD2 might be the D (6 bases). The length of the CDR3 is 16 residues. The V and J ends lost 4 bases and 3 bases respectively, with 18 bases between them. Germline V lookup: CDR1 SGHVS, CDR2 FQNEAQ. The CDR3 nucleotides are TGTGCCAGCAGCTCCCTACTAGCCCGGGTGGAAGAGACCCAGTACTTC. Translating gives CASSSLLARVEETQYF.

This clone was observed a single time. This chain joins TRBV13 and TRBJ2-7; 9 bases are shared with TRBD1. V was clipped by 4 bases and J by 4 bases; unmatched bases: 2. The CDR3 loop spans 13 amino acids. Looked up from germline, CDR1 is PRHDT and CDR2 is FYEKMQ (reference sequence). CDR3 in amino acids: CASSSGQGYEQYF. For the CDR3, the DNA is TGTGCCAGCAGCTCTGGACAGGGGTACGAGCAGTACTTC. The variable domain in full, with the rest retrieved from reference TRBV13 and TRBJ2-7, is AAGVIQSPRHLIKEKRETATLKCYPIPRHDTVYWYQQGPGQDPQFLISFYEKMQSDKGSIPDRFSAQQFSDYHSELNMSSLELGDSALYFCASSSGQGYEQYFGPGTRLTVT.

The chain employs TRBV6-1 and TRBJ1-1; D remains unclear. Per the germline V gene, CDR1 is MNHNS and CDR2 is SASEGT. The length of the CDR3 is 13 residues. V lost 7 bases, J lost 4 bases, and 13 bases lay in between. DNA for the CDR3: TGTGCCAGCACTCTATTAGCGGGCACTGAAGCTTTCTTT. Protein product: CASTLLAGTEAFF.

The V call is TRBV6-5, the J call TRBJ2-3, with unresolved D. This CDR3 has 12 amino acids. CDR1 is MNHEY, CDR2 SVGAGI, per germline. The germline V and J ends were trimmed by 6 bases and 4 bases, with 8 bases remaining between them. The CDR3 loop reads CASSAVADTQYF. CDR3 in DNA: TGTGCCAGCAGCGCAGTTGCAGATACGCAGTATTTT.

The V call is TRBV9, the J call TRBJ1-2, with TRBD1 matching 10 bases. The CDR3 covers 14 residues. The germline CDR1 and CDR2 sequences are SGDLS and YYNGEE. V shed 0 bases and J 4 bases; nucleotides not matched to a gene: 0. The CDR3 region has the DNA TGTGCCAGCAGCGTAGGACAGGGGGCCTATGGCTACACCTTC. This encodes CASSVGQGAYGYTF.

This clone has just one count. This sequence joins TRBV5-4 and TRBJ2-5; D call uncertain. Trimming stripped 2 bases from V and 5 bases from J, with 4 bases between. The CDR3 extends over 11 amino acids. CDR1 and CDR2 from the germline V gene are SGHNT and YYREEE (reference sequence). DNA for the CDR3: TGTGCCAGCAGCTTCGGGGAGACCCAGTACTTC. Translated, it gives CASSFGETQYF.

The rearrangement uses TRBV29-1 and TRBJ1-1; TRBD1 is a possible D gene (6 bases). Germline loops: CDR1 SQVTM, CDR2 ANQGSEA. The CDR3 spans 14 residues. V lost 6 bases to trimming and J lost 0 bases, with 14 bases between them. CDR3 sequence (DNA): TGCAGCGTCCGGGGGGCCCTAATGAACACTGAAGCTTTCTTT. Translation gives CSVRGALMNTEAFF.

The chain recombines TRBV7-9 with TRBJ2-7; D may be TRBD1 or TRBD2 (5 bases each). Germline V CDR1 and CDR2: SEHNR, FQNEAQ (reference sequence). The CDR3 loop spans 14 amino acids. The V end lost 6 bases, the J end lost 2 bases, and 14 bases lay between the germline ends. The CDR3 loop reads CASSSRDETYEQYF. DNA of the CDR3: TGTGCCAGCAGTTCCCGGGACGAAACCTACGAGCAGTACTTC.

The rearrangement uses TRBV18 and TRBJ1-1; TRBD1 is a possible D gene (5 bases). This CDR3 is 15 amino acids long. Deletions cut 5 bases from V and 5 bases from J, with 18 bases between. The germline V gene has CDR1 KGHSH and CDR2 LQKENI. CDR3 sequence: CASSLVAPEGTEAFF. The DNA for the CDR3 is TGTGCCAGCTCATTGGTGGCCCCCGAGGGGACTGAAGCTTTCTTT.

The CDR3 is CASSLRGDNPNTEAFF. CDR3 sequence (DNA): TGTGCCAGCAGCTTAAGGGGGGACAATCCGAACACTGAAGCTTTCTTT. The rearrangement links TRBV7-3 to TRBJ1-1, with D maybe TRBD1 (6 bases). Per germline, CDR1 SGHTA and CDR2 FQGTGA. With 1 base removed from V and 1 base from J, the gap between germline ends came to 13 bases. This CDR3 comprises 16 residues.

The chain joins TRBV7-3 to TRBJ2-1, with D unresolved. The CDR3 consists of 13 residues. The V gene's germline CDR1 is SGHTA and CDR2 FQGTGA. V was shortened by 1 base and J by 5 bases, with 6 bases between the two germline ends. This chain's CDR3 is CASSLSLNNEQFF. The CDR3 DNA reads as TGTGCCAGCAGCTTAAGTCTGAACAATGAGCAGTTCTTC.

The chain links TRBV28 to TRBJ1-5; possible D gene TRBD1, 6 bases. This CDR3 region has 15 residues. V was cut by 1 base and J by 4 bases, with 11 bases left in between. Germline V gene data show CDR1 as MDHEN and CDR2 as SYDVKM. The CDR3 DNA sequence: TGTGCCAGCAGTTTATACGGACAGATAAATCAGCCCCAGCATTTT. Translation gives CASSLYGQINQPQHF.

This clone was counted a few times. The chain is built from TRBV18 and TRBJ1-5, with D unclear. The CDR3 totals 14 residues. CDR1 is KGHSH and CDR2 is LQKENI in the germline V gene. V was pared by 6 bases and J by 7 bases, with 16 bases between. CDR3 coding DNA: TGTGCCAGCTCCGATGGACCTGGCATGCAGCCCCAGCATTTT. Protein product: CASSDGPGMQPQHF.

This clone was observed once. The rearrangement uses TRBV28 and TRBJ2-7, with D tentatively TRBD1 (5 bases). The CDR3 is 14 amino acids. Trimming shortened V by 4 bases and J by 1 base, and 11 bases separated the two germline ends. The germline V gene has CDR1 MDHEN and CDR2 SYDVKM. CDR3 sequence (DNA): TGTGCCAGCAGTTCCGGTCCAGGGTCCTACGAGCAGTACTTC. Protein sequence: CASSSGPGSYEQYF.

The rearrangement joins TRBV28 to TRBJ1-5, with D possibly matching TRBD1 (5 bases). Trimming took off 3 bases at V and 5 bases at J, with 8 bases between the two ends. Germline V gene data show CDR1 as MDHEN and CDR2 as SYDVKM. This CDR3 is 13 amino acids long. This CDR3 reads CASSFLTDQPQHF. The DNA for the CDR3 is TGTGCCAGCAGTTTCCTGACAGATCAGCCCCAGCATTTT.

This chain joins TRBV2 and TRBJ1-5; the match to TRBD1 covers 7 bases. The CDR3 extends over 18 amino acids. V shed 4 bases and J 1 base; nucleotides not matched to a gene: 13. Per the germline V gene, CDR1 is SNHLY and CDR2 is FYNNEI. The CDR3 DNA sequence: TGTGCCAGCAGTGGAGGGGCCCTGACAGGGACAAGCAATCAGCCCCAGCATTTT. Translation gives CASSGGALTGTSNQPQHF. The entire variable domain, with the rest obtained from reference TRBV2 and TRBJ1-5, is as follows: EPEVTQTPSHQVTQMGQEVILRCVPISNHLYFYWYRQILGQKVEFLVSFYNNEISEKSEIFDDQFSVERPDGSNFTLKIRSTKLEDSAMYFCASSGGALTGTSNQPQHFGDGTRLSIL.

The rearrangement uses TRBV19 and TRBJ1-1; the D is unclear. The CDR3 runs to 12 residues. Trimming shortened V by 9 bases and J by 7 bases, and 15 bases separated the two germline ends. Germline CDR1 and CDR2: LNHDA and SQIVND (reference sequence). Written as DNA, the CDR3 is TGTGCCAGCAATGCAGGAACAAGTGAAGCTTTCTTT. Protein product: CASNAGTSEAFF.

The chain links TRBV12-5 to TRBJ1-1; D is unclear. CDR3 size: 14 residues. Germline CDR1 and CDR2: LGHNT and FRNRAP. V was pared by 3 bases and J by 1 base, with 9 bases between. CDR3 in DNA: TGTGCTAGTGGTTTTATTGGAGAGAACACTGAAGCTTTCTTT. Its protein product is CASGFIGENTEAFF. Using reference TRBV12-5 and TRBJ1-1 for the parts outside the CDR3, the full variable domain is DARVTQTPRHKVTEMGQEVTMRCQPILGHNTVFWYRQTMMQGLELLAYFRNRAPLDDSGMPKDRFSAEMPDATLATLKIQPSEPRDSAVYFCASGFIGENTEAFFGQGTRLTVV.

The chain joins TRBV7-8 to TRBJ2-7; D remains unclear. Germline CDR1 SGHVS, CDR2 FQNEAQ. This CDR3 region has 14 residues. Trimming cost V 3 bases and J 3 bases, with 12 bases left between them. CDR3 residues: CASSFRPVSYEQYF. The CDR3 coding sequence is TGTGCCAGCAGCTTCCGACCCGTGAGCTACGAGCAGTACTTC.

In its sample, this clone was seen once. The chain employs TRBV15 and TRBJ2-7; D tentatively fits TRBD1 or TRBD2 (5 bases each). The germline V gene has CDR1 LNHNV and CDR2 YYDKDF (reference sequence). The V end was cut by 4 bases, the J end by 7 bases, with 11 bases between. This CDR3 is 12 amino acids long. The CDR3 nucleotides are TGTGCCACCAGCACCCGTGAGGGGGAGCAGTACTTC. Its protein product is CATSTREGEQYF.

This chain joins TRBV28 and TRBJ2-1; 7 bases fit TRBD1. The germline gives CDR1 MDHEN, CDR2 SYDVKM. The CDR3 is 15 amino acids. The junction had 6 bases not matched to a gene; V was cut back by 5 bases and J by 2 bases. CDR3 nucleotide sequence: TGTGCCAGCAGTGATGGGACAGCTGCCTACAATGAGCAGTTCTTC. Amino acid sequence: CASSDGTAAYNEQFF.